A selection of T cell receptor beta chains follows, all from one sample in a study of radiotherapy plus CTLA-4 blockade in lung cancer. The method was immunoSEQ multiplex PCR; TCRdb's version includes in-frame clones alone and lacks a portion of them. The table lists around 100,000 clones, more than 75% of them singletons. The source was peripheral blood, collected from a patient treated with radiotherapy plus ipilimumab. The source of these receptors is a human donor with non-small cell lung cancer that progressed on radiotherapy plus ipilimumab. Some clones in this sample may be carry-over from other donors' samples. Each CDR3 is given with its conserved first and last residue. Each record gives: J gene, V gene, D gene, clone size, CDR3 DNA, CDR3 protein. A D gene is named only where the DNA matches it firmly. Rows may omit the clone size; those that give it use once, few, many or a size class.

>TRBJ2-2|TRBV5-3|TRBD1|few
TGTGCCAGAAGCTTGGCCTCAATTGCAGGGGGCGTAAGCGGGGAGCTGTTTTTT
CARSLASIAGGVSGELFF
>TRBJ2-7|TRBV11-2|TRBD2|.
TGTGCCAGCAGCAAACCGGGGGGGTCTGCCTACGAGCAGTACTTC
CASSKPGGSAYEQYF
>TRBJ1-1|TRBV7-9|.|.
TGTGCCAGCAGCACTTCACGTCAAGTCTCAGCTTTCTTT
CASSTSRQVSAFF
>TRBJ1-3|TRBV5-6|TRBD1|many
TGTGCCAGCAGGAGGAGACAGGGTTATGGAAACACCATATATTTT
CASRRRQGYGNTIYF
>TRBJ2-3|TRBV29-1|.|.
TGCAGCGTTGTCCGGGGGTTGGCAGATACGCAGTATTTT
CSVVRGLADTQYF
>TRBJ2-1|TRBV29-1|TRBD1|.
TGCAGCGTTTTCGGGACAGGGCACTACAATGAGCAGTTCTTC
CSVFGTGHYNEQFF
>TRBJ1-1|TRBV7-7|TRBD1|.
TGTGCTAGCAGCTTAATGAGCGACAGGGAAATCCCGTACACTGAAGCTTTCTTT
CASSLMSDREIPYTEAFF
>TRBJ2-7|TRBV9|.|few
TGTGCCAGCAGCGCCGGAGCCGCGGACTACGAGCAGTACTTC
CASSAGAADYEQYF
>TRBJ1-2|TRBV27|TRBD1|.
TGTGCCAGCAGTACGACAGGGGGCGGGGGCTACACCTTC
CASSTTGGGGYTF
>TRBJ2-7|TRBV5-5|.|.
TGTGCCAGCAGCTCAAATGGTTGGGTCTCCTACGAGCAGTACTTC
CASSSNGWVSYEQYF
>TRBJ1-5|TRBV7-2|.|.
TGTGCCAGCAGCACTGGCGGGGGTAGGAGCAATCAGCCCCAGCATTTT
CASSTGGGRSNQPQHF
>TRBJ1-2|TRBV7-9|.|few
TGTGCCAGCACCCCCCCATTGACCTTGAACTATGGCTACACCTTC
CASTPPLTLNYGYTF
>TRBJ2-3|TRBV30|.|.
TGTGCCTGGAGCTCGGGGGTGGGCACAGATACGCAGTATTTT
CAWSSGVGTDTQYF
>TRBJ2-3|TRBV7-2|.|.
TGTGCCAGCAGCTTAGCGTTTGGGACGGGCACAGATACGCAGTATTTT
CASSLAFGTGTDTQYF
>TRBJ1-1|TRBV27|.|once
TGTGCCAGCAGTTTATTTATACACATGGTGCCCACTGAAGCTTTCTTT
CASSLFIHMVPTEAFF
>TRBJ1-1|TRBV2|.|.
TGTGCCAGCACTTCGACGGAAAACACTGAAGCTTTCTTT
CASTSTENTEAFF
>TRBJ2-1|TRBV28|.|few
TGTGCCAGCAGTTTGCAGCCCCGGGGAGATATCTTC
CASSLQPRGDIF
>TRBJ1-2|TRBV29-1|.|.
TGCAGCGTTGACCCGGGGATGTATGGCTACACCTTC
CSVDPGMYGYTF
>TRBJ2-7|TRBV7-2|.|.
TGTGCCAGCAGCCCCAGTTCATTGGGGTACGAGCAGTACTTC
CASSPSSLGYEQYF
>TRBJ2-3|TRBV6-5|.|.
TGTGCCAGCAGTTACTCTAGACAGACCTACACAGATACGCAGTATTTT
CASSYSRQTYTDTQYF
>TRBJ1-1|TRBV21-1|.|once
TGTGCCAGCAACCGGCGGGACAGCGAAGCTTTCTTT
CASNRRDSEAFF
>TRBJ2-3|TRBV6-1|TRBD2|.
TGTGCCAGCAGTGCAGGAAGCGGGGGGCTAGCAGATACGCAGTATTTT
CASSAGSGGLADTQYF
>TRBJ1-1|TRBV10-2|.|few
TGCGCCAGCAAACTGACCCCTGCGAACACTGAAGCTTTCTTT
CASKLTPANTEAFF
>TRBJ1-2|TRBV25-1|.|.
TGTGCCAGCAGTGATCTGAACCTAGGCTACACCTTC
CASSDLNLGYTF
>TRBJ2-7|TRBV5-1|.|.
TGCGCCAGCAGCTACGGAGACAGGAGCGAATACGAGCAGTACTTC
CASSYGDRSEYEQYF
>TRBJ2-1|TRBV7-3|.|once
TGTGCCAGCAGCTCGGGTGGTTCCAATGAGCAGTTCTTC
CASSSGGSNEQFF
>TRBJ1-3|TRBV5-4|TRBD1|.
TGTGCCAGCAGCAACCGAGGACAGGGTTCCGGAAACACCATATATTTT
CASSNRGQGSGNTIYF
>TRBJ2-5|TRBV29-1|.|few
TGCAGCGTTGATGCGCAGGTAGAGACCCAGTACTTC
CSVDAQVETQYF
>TRBJ1-1|TRBV7-2|.|.
TGTGCCAGCAGCTTTAGAGAGAGATCTGAAGCTTTCTTT
CASSFRERSEAFF
>TRBJ2-7|TRBV2|.|.
TGTGCCAGCAGTGAGGGGTCCTCCTACGAGCAGTACTTC
CASSEGSSYEQYF
>TRBJ2-1|TRBV7-2|.|.
TGTGCCAGCAGCTCCTTGAAGGTTCTGGACAATGAGCAGTTCTTC
CASSSLKVLDNEQFF
>TRBJ2-5|TRBV5-1|.|.
TGCGCCAGCAGTCTGGACCACGGTCGAGAGACCCAGTACTTC
CASSLDHGRETQYF
>TRBJ2-7|TRBV9|.|.
TGTGCCAGCAGCGTAGACCCAGCGGGCGAGCAGTACTTC
CASSVDPAGEQYF
>TRBJ1-5|TRBV9|TRBD1|once
TGTGCCAGCAGCGGGACAGGGGGCTATCAGCCCCAGCATTTT
CASSGTGGYQPQHF
>TRBJ2-5|TRBV4-1|TRBD1|.
TGCGCCAGCAGCCGACCGGACAGGGCTGAGACCCAGTACTTC
CASSRPDRAETQYF
>TRBJ2-7|TRBV29-1|.|.
TGCAGCGTCGCACAAGGAGTAACCTACGAGCAGTACTTC
CSVAQGVTYEQYF
>TRBJ1-1|TRBV6-1|.|.
TGTGCCAGCAGTGATATAAGGGCCACTGAAGCTTTCTTT
CASSDIRATEAFF
>TRBJ1-3|TRBV4-1|.|few
TGCGCCAGCAGCCAAGAGGCCACGGTGATAGCTGGAAACACCATATATTTT
CASSQEATVIAGNTIYF
>TRBJ2-7|TRBV7-3|TRBD2|.
TGTGCCAGCAGCCCGACTAGCGGCTCCTACGAGCAGTACTTC
CASSPTSGSYEQYF
>TRBJ2-7|TRBV5-6|.|.
TGTGCCAGCAGCTTGGGGTCGGGGATGAGCTCCTACGAGCAGTACTTC
CASSLGSGMSSYEQYF